One sample yielded the 9 T cell receptor beta chains listed below, sequenced in a study of cytomegalovirus exposure and HLA in healthy donors. PCR amplification relied on 60 Vbeta primers (plus 13 Jbeta primers). Some clones are missing from TCRdb's copy, which holds only in-frame ones; the method was immunoSEQ multiplex PCR. Of some 150,000 clones in the sample, approximately 79% were seen once. Sequencing was carried out using PBMCs. All receptors come from a man aged 18 to 29 in good health and CMV-seropositive.

The rearrangement links TRBV28 to TRBJ1-2, with D perhaps TRBD1 (5 bases). The CDR3 contains 11 residues. CDR1 is MDHEN and CDR2 is SYDVKM in the germline V gene. Trimming left V 7 bases short and J 8 bases short, with 11 bases between. Here the CDR3 reads CASTLGGGYTF. Here the CDR3 DNA reads TGTGCCAGCACCCTCGGGGGAGGCTACACCTTC.

This chain links TRBV6-4 with TRBJ2-1; D is unresolved. Germline V lookup: CDR1 MRHNA, CDR2 SNTAGT. Trimming left V 5 bases short and J 2 bases short, with 4 bases between. The CDR3 runs to 12 residues. In nucleotides, the CDR3 is TGTGCCAGCAGTCCGGCCTACAATGAGCAGTTCTTC. Translated: CASSPAYNEQFF.

A word on this clone: The sample contains more than one DNA sequence encoding this CDR3. The genes are TRBV28 and TRBJ2-1, with a weak D call TRBD1 (5 bases). CDR3 length: 14 amino acids. The ends were cut back, 2 bases at V and 0 bases at J, with 5 bases in the middle. Per germline, CDR1 MDHEN and CDR2 SYDVKM. The CDR3 nucleotides are TGTGCCAGCAGTTTAGACAGCTCCTACAATGAGCAGTTCTTC. Translated, it gives CASSLDSSYNEQFF.

The genes are TRBV9 and TRBJ2-1; D gene uncertain. This CDR3 is 11 amino acids long. The V gene lost 3 bases and the J gene lost 9 bases, with 7 bases spanning the gap. CDR1 and CDR2 from the germline V gene are SGDLS and YYNGEE. As DNA, the CDR3 is TGTGCCAGCAGCGCCCTCGTTGAGCAGTTCTTC. Protein: CASSALVEQFF.

The genes are TRBV6-5 and TRBJ1-6; 7 bases match TRBD1. J gave up 5 bases and V 2 bases, and 6 bases lay outside the gene matches. This CDR3 is built from 16 residues. Germline V gives CDR1 MNHEY, CDR2 SVGAGI. The CDR3 sequence is CASSYGQDRNNSPLHF. The CDR3 DNA reads as TGTGCCAGCAGTTACGGCCAGGACAGGAATAATTCACCCCTCCACTTT.

This rearrangement joins TRBV27 to TRBJ1-2; 9 bases agree with TRBD1. CDR3 length: 14 residues. CDR1 MNHEY and CDR2 SMNVEV come from the germline V gene (reference sequence). The V and J ends lost 5 bases and 8 bases, in that order; junction bases with no gene match: 9. Here the CDR3 reads CASSGTGTGQGYTF. The CDR3 DNA reads as TGTGCCAGCAGTGGAACCGGGACAGGGCAGGGCTACACCTTC.

The chain couples TRBV28 to TRBJ1-5; possibly TRBD1 for D (6 bases). From germline, CDR1 is MDHEN and CDR2 SYDVKM. V lost 7 bases, J lost 4 bases, and 20 bases lay in between. The CDR3 has 16 residues. The CDR3 protein is CASIPLKGHSNQPQHF. The CDR3 bases are TGTGCCAGCATCCCTCTCAAGGGACACTCAAATCAGCCCCAGCATTTT.

The J gene is TRBJ1-2, the V gene TRBV5-4, with a weak D call TRBD1 (5 bases). V gave up 1 base and J gave up 5 bases, with 12 bases separating them. The CDR3 contains 14 residues. Germline V lookup: CDR1 SGHNT, CDR2 YYREEE (reference sequence). This chain's CDR3 is CASSLPQGEYGYTF. The CDR3 DNA reads TGTGCCAGCAGCTTGCCGCAGGGTGAATATGGCTACACCTTC. The entire variable domain, with the rest obtained from reference TRBV5-4 and TRBJ1-2, is as follows: ETGVTQSPTHLIKTRGQQVTLRCSSQSGHNTVSWYQQALGQGPQFIFQYYREEENGRGNFPPRFSGLQFPNYSSELNVNALELDDSALYLCASSLPQGEYGYTFGSGTRLTVV.

This sequence joins TRBV7-2 and TRBJ1-1; 7 bases line up with TRBD1. V was pared by 5 bases and J by 1 base, with 4 bases of the junction left unmatched. The germline V gene encodes CDR1 SGHTA and CDR2 FQGNSA. The CDR3 runs to 14 residues. This CDR3 is CASSNRGQNTEAFF. The CDR3 DNA follows: TGTGCCAGCAGCAACAGGGGCCAGAACACTGAAGCTTTCTTT. The variable domain in full, with the rest retrieved from reference TRBV7-2 and TRBJ1-1, is GAGVSQSPSNKVTEKGKDVELRCDPISGHTALYWYRQSLGQGLEFLIYFQGNSAPDKSGLPSDRFSAERTGGSVSTLTIQRTQQEDSAVYLCASSNRGQNTEAFFGQGTRLTVV.